These 2 T cell receptor beta chains came from one sample sequenced in a study of cytomegalovirus exposure and HLA in healthy donors. PCR was performed using 60 Vbeta and 13 Jbeta primers. Clones were read by immunoSEQ multiplex PCR, and TCRdb kept only the in-frame ones, dropping some. The sample records about 120,000 clones, approximately 78% being singletons. The specimen sequenced was PBMCs. The receptors come from a woman in her 40s in good health and CMV-seropositive.

A single count supports this clone. The chain is built from TRBV7-9 and TRBJ2-3; 9 bases are shared with TRBD1. The germline CDR1 and CDR2 sequences are SEHNR and FQNEAQ (reference sequence). CDR3 size: 16 residues. The V gene end was trimmed by 2 bases and the J gene end by 3 bases; junction bases not matched to a gene: 6. CDR3 nucleotide sequence: TGTGCCAGCAGCTTACTCCGGGACAGGGTAACAGATACGCAGTATTTT. Its translation: CASSLLRDRVTDTQYF.

The V gene is TRBV7-2, the J gene TRBJ2-2, with 7 bases identical to TRBD1. The CDR3 contains 16 residues. The ends lost 6 bases at V and 0 bases at J; junction bases unmatched: 7. Germline CDR1 reads SGHTA; CDR2 reads FQGNSA. The CDR3, as DNA: TGTGCCAGCAGTTTACAGGGGCCTGCGAACACCGGGGAGCTGTTTTTT. It specifies CASSLQGPANTGELFF.